The 6 T cell receptor beta chains below all came from one sample that was sequenced in a study of CD8 T cells in ankylosing spondylitis. Findings and limits, study-wide: Within ankylosing spondylitis blood, a TCR beta motif made up of eight highly homologous variants appeared to be characteristic.

No antigen has been assigned to these receptors. TCRdb used MiXCR to reprocess the 5' RACE reads, holding one entry per CDR3 protein. The sample records 400,000 or so distinct CDR3 sequences, roughly 26% being singletons. The specimen sequenced was blood, either unsorted or a sorted T cell fraction (not recorded which). The receptors derive from a male donor with ankylosing spondylitis.

The J gene is TRBJ1-4, the V gene TRBV18; tentatively, D is TRBD1 (5 bases). The V end lost 4 bases, the J end lost 6 bases, and 12 bases lay between the germline ends. The CDR3 length is 14 residues. CDR1 is KGHSH and CDR2 is LQKENI in the germline V gene. The CDR3 region has the DNA TGTGCCAGCTCACTCACCGCGGGGGATGAAAAACTGTTTTTT. Translated: CASSLTAGDEKLFF. Supplemented by reference TRBV18 and TRBJ1-4, the full variable domain reads NAGVMQNPRHLVRRRGQEARLRCSPMKGHSHVYWYRQLPEEGLKFMVYLQKENIIDESGMPKERFSAEFPKEGPSILRIQQVVRGDSAAYFCASSLTAGDEKLFFGSGTQLSVL.

The chain couples TRBV15 to TRBJ1-5; 7 nucleotides match TRBD1. The length of the CDR3 is 16 residues. Trimming cost V 2 bases and J 7 bases; bases outside gene matches: 11. Germline loops: CDR1 LNHNV, CDR2 YYDKDF (reference sequence). CDR3: CATSRSPDRVNQPQHF. CDR3 DNA: TGTGCCACCAGCAGATCTCCAGACAGGGTTAACCAGCCCCAGCATTTT.

The rearrangement uses TRBV18 and TRBJ2-7; TRBD1 aligns across 7 bases. Trimming at V came to 3 bases and at J to 1 base, leaving 3 bases not matched to a gene. There are 14 residues in the CDR3. Germline V lookup: CDR1 KGHSH, CDR2 LQKENI. As DNA, the CDR3 is TGTGCCAGCTCACCCGGGACAGCTTCCTACGAGCAGTACTTC. Amino acid sequence: CASSPGTASYEQYF. Supplemented by reference TRBV18 and TRBJ2-7, the full variable domain reads NAGVMQNPRHLVRRRGQEARLRCSPMKGHSHVYWYRQLPEEGLKFMVYLQKENIIDESGMPKERFSAEFPKEGPSILRIQQVVRGDSAAYFCASSPGTASYEQYFGPGTRLTVT.

The chain recombines TRBV5-1 with TRBJ2-1; D not certain. With 4 bases removed from V and 5 bases from J, the gap between germline ends came to 10 bases. Germline CDR1 is SGHRS and CDR2 is YFSETQ. The length of the CDR3 is 13 residues. The CDR3 protein is CASSGPMDNEQFF. The CDR3 DNA reads as TGCGCCAGCAGCGGACCGATGGACAATGAGCAGTTCTTC.

The rearrangement uses TRBV20-1 and TRBJ2-4, with TRBD2 as a possible D gene (5 bases). The CDR3 length is 14 residues. The V and J ends lost 0 bases and 10 bases respectively, with 16 bases between them. Germline-derived CDR1 and CDR2 are DFQATT and SNEGSKA (reference sequence). The CDR3 bases are TGCAGTGCTAGAGAGAGGGTAGGCAGAGTTATTCAGTACTTC. This encodes CSARERVGRVIQYF.

The chain recombines TRBV5-8 with TRBJ2-7; the match to TRBD1 covers 11 bases. This CDR3 comprises 17 residues. V lost 0 bases to trimming and J lost 1 base; unmatched junction nucleotides: 6. CDR1 and CDR2 (germline): SGHTS, YDEGEE. CDR3 amino acids: CASSLEFGTGGSYEQYF. The CDR3 coding sequence is TGTGCCAGCAGCTTGGAGTTTGGGACAGGGGGTTCCTACGAGCAGTACTTC.